The clone carrying this T cell receptor (beta chain) was recorded once. This entry comes from a study of blood T cell repertoires in COVID-19. Turning to the study itself: T cells, B-cell-depleted T cells, or PBMCs supplied cDNA or gDNA.

The germline gives CDR1 SGHAT, CDR2 FQNNGV. V shed 0 bases and J shed 7 bases, with 23 bases lying between them. The length of the CDR3 is 18 residues. Clones were sequenced by immunoSEQ multiplex PCR, and TCRdb holds only the in-frame ones, with some missing. The sample has more than 150,000 clones, roughly four fifths seen once. This TCR came from a human donor in a cohort sampled during active COVID-19. The sequenced sample consisted of peripheral blood. The rearrangement links TRBV11-2 to TRBJ2-3; TRBD2 is a possible D gene (7 bases). The CDR3 nucleotides read TGTGCCAGCAGCTTAGATTTAGGGGGGGGGCCTTTAATGAATACGCAGTATTTT. Translation: CASSLDLGGGPLMNTQYF.